The present T cell receptor beta chain was sequenced within a study of blood T cells in healthy people across ages. A second PCR, run for about 7 to 12 cycles, used a sample-barcoded 5' primer plus a J-beta primer mix. TCRdb fed the 5' RACE reads into MiXCR, producing one record per CDR3 protein. Here the sample spans about 760,000 distinct CDR3 sequences, around 50% being singletons. Extraction of total RNA produced a minimum of 5 micrograms from each sample. This CDR3 has 15 residues. V dropped 0 bases and J dropped 3 bases, with 10 bases sitting between them. Germline loops: CDR1 LGHNA, CDR2 YNFKEQ.

This receptor was obtained from a man aged 35 to 55 in good health. The chain has TRBV4-2 and TRBJ2-3; D unclear. The specimen was blood. The CDR3 region is CASSQERAGTDTQYF. CDR3 DNA sequence: TGTGCCAGCAGCCAAGAACGGGCTGGGACAGATACGCAGTATTTT.